These 20 T cell receptor beta chains originate from one sample sequenced in a study of identical twins. TCRdb re-derived calls from the 5' RACE reads in MiXCR, one entry per CDR3 protein. The data hold hundreds of thousands of distinct CDR3 sequences, with roughly 24% observed a single time. This sample also belongs to another study, concerning T cells expressing NK-cell markers.

Sequencing was performed on CD4+ T cells sorted from blood. Receptors originate from a woman aged 18-35 years in good health.

This clonotype appeared a few times. This chain connects TRBV7-9 to TRBJ1-5; the D is unclear. The CDR3 has 16 amino acids. The germline gives CDR1 SEHNR, CDR2 FQNEAQ (reference sequence). Trimming cost V 4 bases and J 5 bases, with 18 bases left between them. CDR3 DNA sequence: TGTGCCAGCAGCTCTTTAGAGCAGGTTGCTTATCAGCCCCAGCATTTT. This translates into CASSSLEQVAYQPQHF.

In its sample, this clonotype was seen a few times. The chain is built from TRBV2 and TRBJ2-1; D is unclear. Per germline, CDR1 SNHLY and CDR2 FYNNEI. The germline V and J ends were trimmed by 3 bases and 5 bases, with 14 bases remaining between them. There are 15 residues in the CDR3. CDR3 DNA sequence: TGTGCCAGCAGTGACGGGTCTACCCGAGACAATGAGCAGTTCTTC. Translated: CASSDGSTRDNEQFF.

This clonotype was seen a few times. The chain is built from TRBV28 and TRBJ1-4, with a tentative D call TRBD1 (5 bases). This CDR3 has 15 residues. CDR1 is MDHEN, CDR2 SYDVKM, per germline. The V gene lost 1 base and the J gene lost 7 bases, with 13 bases spanning the gap. Here the CDR3 DNA reads TGTGCCAGCAGTTTATCGACGAGGGGCGGTGAAAAACTGTTTTTT. It codes for CASSLSTRGGEKLFF.

This sequence joins TRBV19 and TRBJ1-2; 7 bases are shared with TRBD1. The CDR3 runs to 12 residues. Trimming cost V 6 bases and J 4 bases; bases outside gene matches: 2. CDR1 is LNHDA, CDR2 SQIVND, per germline (reference sequence). The chain's CDR3 is CASRGQLYGYTF. In DNA form, the CDR3 reads TGTGCCAGTAGGGGACAGCTCTATGGCTACACCTTC.

The chain recombines TRBV11-2 with TRBJ1-1; D uncertain. Trimming left V 3 bases short and J 0 bases short, with 8 bases between. Germline assignment: CDR1 SGHAT and CDR2 FQNNGV. This CDR3 is 14 amino acids long. CDR3 DNA sequence: TGTGCCAGCAGCTTCAGCGTTATGAACACTGAAGCTTTCTTT. This translates into CASSFSVMNTEAFF.

The V call is TRBV7-3, the J call TRBJ1-2; 7 bases map to TRBD1. This CDR3 spans 16 amino acids. Unmatched junction bases numbered 11, after V lost 0 bases and J lost 7 bases. CDR1 SGHTA and CDR2 FQGTGA come from the germline V gene. The CDR3 bases are TGTGCCAGCAGCTTAACACCGGGACAGTTAGGGTCTGGCTACACCTTC. It translates to CASSLTPGQLGSGYTF.

This clonotype was detected only a few times. The CDR3: CASSLAPWRTTGELFF. In nucleotides, the CDR3 is TGTGCCAGCAGCTTAGCGCCATGGAGGACCACCGGGGAGCTGTTTTTT. The chain combines TRBV7-2 with TRBJ2-2, with D perhaps TRBD2 (5 bases). The CDR3 has 16 amino acids. Per germline, CDR1 SGHTA and CDR2 FQGNSA. V was trimmed by 0 bases and J by 4 bases, leaving 12 bases between them.

This clonotype was seen a handful of times. This chain uses TRBV20-1 with TRBJ2-1, with 12 bases that match TRBD2. CDR1 and CDR2 from the germline V gene are DFQATT and SNEGSKA (reference sequence). The junction had 5 bases not matched to a gene; V was cut back by 2 bases and J by 3 bases. This CDR3 is 16 amino acids long. Here the CDR3 reads CSARLAGGPGYNEQFF. The CDR3, as DNA: TGCAGTGCTAGACTAGCGGGGGGGCCTGGCTACAATGAGCAGTTCTTC.

The rearrangement joins TRBV7-9 to TRBJ2-7, with TRBD1 matching 8 bases. The CDR3 spans 15 residues. The germline gives CDR1 SEHNR, CDR2 FQNEAQ (reference sequence). J was trimmed by 4 bases and V by 5 bases; bases with no gene match: 10. The CDR3 region is CASSRTFTGGYEQYF. The CDR3 DNA reads TGTGCCAGCAGCCGTACTTTTACAGGGGGATACGAGCAGTACTTC.

This chain joins TRBV7-9 and TRBJ2-1; tentatively, D is TRBD2 (6 bases). V gave up 6 bases and J gave up 0 bases, with 12 bases separating them. CDR1 and CDR2 from the germline V gene are SEHNR and FQNEAQ (reference sequence). The CDR3 extends over 15 amino acids. CDR3 in DNA: TGTGCCAGCAGACGGGACTTCAACTCCTACAATGAGCAGTTCTTC. This codes for CASRRDFNSYNEQFF.

This clonotype was counted a few times. V gene TRBV9 combines with J gene TRBJ2-7; 8 nucleotides match TRBD1. Trimming cost V 0 bases and J 0 bases; bases outside gene matches: 2. Germline V gene data show CDR1 as SGDLS and CDR2 as YYNGEE. CDR3 length: 15 residues. As DNA, the CDR3 is TGTGCCAGCAGCGTAGGGACAGGGCACTCCTACGAGCAGTACTTC. It is translated as CASSVGTGHSYEQYF.

This clonotype was seen a few times. J is TRBJ2-1 and V is TRBV5-1; 8 nucleotides agree with TRBD1. V lost 6 bases and J lost 8; bases outside the gene matches: 4. The CDR3 sequence is 12 residues long. Germline CDR1 reads SGHRS; CDR2 reads YFSETQ. CDR3 bases: TGCGCCAGCACCCCGACAGGGGATGAGCAGTTCTTC. As protein: CASTPTGDEQFF.

V is TRBV20-1 and J is TRBJ2-7; 8 bases align to TRBD2. Trimming removed 4 bases from V and 5 bases from J; junction bases left unmatched: 10. Per the germline V gene, CDR1 is DFQATT and CDR2 is SNEGSKA (reference sequence). The CDR3 spans 14 residues. CDR3 nucleotides: TGCAGTGCTACCCGAGGGAGCGGGAGTGACGAGCAGTACTTC. Protein: CSATRGSGSDEQYF.

This clonotype has a count of ten or more. This chain connects TRBV20-1 to TRBJ2-3; D is ambiguous. The CDR3 runs to 10 residues. In germline, CDR1 is DFQATT, CDR2 SNEGSKA (reference sequence). V was clipped by 3 bases and J by 2 bases, with 0 bases between them. CDR3 nucleotides: TGCAGTGCTAGCACAGATACGCAGTATTTT. Its protein product is CSASTDTQYF.

This clonotype was observed a few times. The gene calls are TRBV15 and TRBJ1-2, with no clear D. Deletions cut 0 bases from V and 2 bases from J, with 7 bases between. The CDR3 is 14 amino acids. Germline V gene sequence: CDR1 LNHNV, CDR2 YYDKDF (reference sequence). The CDR3 DNA is TGTGCCACCAGCAGAGATATGCTGAACTATGGCTACACCTTC. It translates to CATSRDMLNYGYTF.

The chain employs TRBV6-1 and TRBJ2-7; D gene unclear. V was shortened by 5 bases and J by 2 bases, with 10 bases between the two germline ends. The CDR3 totals 13 residues. From germline, CDR1 is MNHNS and CDR2 SASEGT. The CDR3: CASSPSSPYEQYF. In DNA, the CDR3 is TGTGCCAGCAGTCCCTCAAGCCCCTACGAGCAGTACTTC.

The gene calls are TRBV3-1 and TRBJ2-1; 11 bases line up with TRBD2. The trim removed 4 bases at V and 4 bases at J, leaving 9 bases unmatched. Germline values: CDR1 LGHDT, CDR2 YNNKEL (reference sequence). The CDR3 is 17 residues long. The CDR3 region has the DNA TGTGCCAGCAGCCCCCAAGGGACTAGCGGACCTTACAATGAGCAGTTCTTC. Translated: CASSPQGTSGPYNEQFF.

This clonotype was picked up a small number of times. The V gene is TRBV7-6, the J gene TRBJ2-1; D is unclear. Germline CDR1 reads SGHVS; CDR2 reads FNYEAQ. CDR3 length equals 15 residues. V lost 0 bases, J lost 0 bases, and 6 bases lay in between. The CDR3 protein is CASSLAVTSYNEQFF. CDR3 DNA: TGTGCCAGCAGCTTAGCAGTCACCTCCTACAATGAGCAGTTCTTC.

The sample holds many counts of this clonotype. This chain joins TRBV6-6 and TRBJ2-2; no clear D gene. The CDR3 totals 13 residues. The V and J ends lost 6 bases and 2 bases respectively, with 7 bases between them. Germline V CDR1 and CDR2: MNHNY, SVGAGI (reference sequence). The CDR3 DNA reads TGTGCCAGCAGCTCCAAAAACACCGGGGAGCTGTTTTTT. Translating gives CASSSKNTGELFF.

The chain couples TRBV5-1 to TRBJ2-1; D gene unclear. Germline V gene lookup returns CDR1 SGHRS and CDR2 YFSETQ. The V gene lost 4 bases and the J gene lost 2 bases, with 10 bases spanning the gap. The CDR3 covers 14 residues. The CDR3 coding sequence is TGCGCCAGCAGCCCATCCTGGACCTACAATGAGCAGTTCTTC. The encoded protein is CASSPSWTYNEQFF. Supplemented by reference TRBV5-1 and TRBJ2-1, the full variable domain reads KAGVTQTPRYLIKTRGQQVTLSCSPISGHRSVSWYQQTPGQGLQFLFEYFSETQRNKGNFPGRFSGRQFSNSRSEMNVSTLELGDSALYLCASSPSWTYNEQFFGPGTRLTVL.